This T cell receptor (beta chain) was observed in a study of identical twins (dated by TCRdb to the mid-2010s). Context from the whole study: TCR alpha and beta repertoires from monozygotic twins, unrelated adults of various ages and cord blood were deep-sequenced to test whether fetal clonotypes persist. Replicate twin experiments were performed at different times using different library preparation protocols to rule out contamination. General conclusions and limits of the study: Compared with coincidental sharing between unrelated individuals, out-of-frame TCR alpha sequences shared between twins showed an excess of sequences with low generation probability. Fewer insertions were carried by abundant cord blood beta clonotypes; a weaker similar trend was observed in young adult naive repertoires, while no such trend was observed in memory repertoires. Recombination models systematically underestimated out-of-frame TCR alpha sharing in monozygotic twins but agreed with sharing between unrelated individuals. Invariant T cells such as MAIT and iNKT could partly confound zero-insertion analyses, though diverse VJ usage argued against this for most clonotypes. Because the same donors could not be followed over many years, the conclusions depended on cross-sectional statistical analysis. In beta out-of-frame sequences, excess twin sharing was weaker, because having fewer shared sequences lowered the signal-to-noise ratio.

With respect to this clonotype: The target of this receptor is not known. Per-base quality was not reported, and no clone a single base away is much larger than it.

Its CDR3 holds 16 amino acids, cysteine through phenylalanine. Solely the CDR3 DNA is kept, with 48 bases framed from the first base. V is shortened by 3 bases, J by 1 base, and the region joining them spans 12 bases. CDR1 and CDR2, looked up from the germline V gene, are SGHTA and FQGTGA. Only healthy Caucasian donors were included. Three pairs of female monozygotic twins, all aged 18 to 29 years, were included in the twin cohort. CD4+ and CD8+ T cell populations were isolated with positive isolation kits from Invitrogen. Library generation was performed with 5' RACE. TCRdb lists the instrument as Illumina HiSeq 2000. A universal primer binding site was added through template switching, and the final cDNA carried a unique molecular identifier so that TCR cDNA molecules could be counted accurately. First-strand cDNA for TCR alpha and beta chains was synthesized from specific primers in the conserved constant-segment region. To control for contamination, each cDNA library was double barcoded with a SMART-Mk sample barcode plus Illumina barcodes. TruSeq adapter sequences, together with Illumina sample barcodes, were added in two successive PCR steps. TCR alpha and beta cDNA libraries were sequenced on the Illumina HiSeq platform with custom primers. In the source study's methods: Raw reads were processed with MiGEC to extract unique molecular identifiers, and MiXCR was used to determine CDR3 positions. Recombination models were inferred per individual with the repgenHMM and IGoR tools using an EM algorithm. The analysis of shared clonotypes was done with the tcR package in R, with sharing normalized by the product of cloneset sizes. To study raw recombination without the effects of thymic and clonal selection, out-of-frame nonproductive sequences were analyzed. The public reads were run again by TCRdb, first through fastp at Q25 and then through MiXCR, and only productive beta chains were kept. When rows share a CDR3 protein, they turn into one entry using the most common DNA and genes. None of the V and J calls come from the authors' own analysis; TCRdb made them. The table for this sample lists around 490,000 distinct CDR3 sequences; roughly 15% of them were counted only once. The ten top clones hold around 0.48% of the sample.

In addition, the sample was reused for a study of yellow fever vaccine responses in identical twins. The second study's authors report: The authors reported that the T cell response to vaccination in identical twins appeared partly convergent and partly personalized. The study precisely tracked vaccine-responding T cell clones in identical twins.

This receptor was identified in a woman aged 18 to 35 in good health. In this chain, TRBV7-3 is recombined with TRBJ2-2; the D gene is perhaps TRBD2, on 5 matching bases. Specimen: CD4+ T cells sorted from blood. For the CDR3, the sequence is CASSFLRTQNTGELFF. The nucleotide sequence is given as TGTGCCAGCAGCTTTCTCCGGACTCAGAACACCGGGGAGCTGTTTTTT.